Each of the 26 T cell receptor beta chains below was sequenced from the same sample in a study of blood T cell repertoires in COVID-19. Generated by immunoSEQ multiplex PCR, the TCRdb table keeps only in-frame clones and is missing some. This sample has roughly 190,000 clones, with around 95% found just once. Sequencing was done on a sample of peripheral blood. The receptors stem from a man aged 25-40 years with COVID-19, enrolled during active disease.

The V gene is TRBV7-6, the J gene TRBJ2-1, with 9 bases identical to TRBD1. The CDR3 has 15 residues. Germline trimming cut 5 bases from V and 4 bases from J; bases unmatched to any gene: 6. CDR1 is SGHVS, CDR2 FNYEAQ, per germline. CDR3 sequence reads: CASSLGTGTYNEQFF. The CDR3, as DNA: TGTGCCAGCAGCCTAGGGACAGGGACATACAATGAGCAGTTCTTC.

The chain couples TRBV18 to TRBJ2-7; 13 bases map to TRBD2. J gave up 2 bases and V 6 bases, and 4 bases lay outside the gene matches. The CDR3 is made up of 15 amino acids. Germline loops: CDR1 KGHSH, CDR2 LQKENI. The CDR3 reads CASSSGTSGAYEQYF. In DNA form, the CDR3 reads TGTGCCAGCTCCTCAGGGACTAGCGGGGCCTACGAGCAGTACTTC.

This chain connects TRBV9 to TRBJ2-5; D unresolved. V was trimmed by 0 bases and J by 3 bases, leaving 9 bases between them. CDR1 and CDR2 (germline): SGDLS, YYNGEE. The CDR3 covers 14 residues. The CDR3 loop reads CASSVGNSKETQYF. As DNA, the CDR3 is TGTGCCAGCAGCGTAGGTAACAGTAAAGAGACCCAGTACTTC.

This CDR3 is CASSLPLAHIQYF. Written as DNA, the CDR3 is TGTGCCAGCAGCTTACCCCTCGCGCACATTCAGTACTTC. The chain carries TRBV7-2 and TRBJ2-4; D is uncertain. This CDR3 has 13 amino acids. V lost 2 bases and J 8 bases, leaving 10 bases between the germline ends. Germline V gene data show CDR1 as SGHTA and CDR2 as FQGNSA.

The rearrangement joins TRBV27 to TRBJ2-7, with unresolved D. The germline gives CDR1 MNHEY, CDR2 SMNVEV (reference sequence). Trimming took 5 bases from V and 0 from J, leaving 14 bases between them. The CDR3 has 15 residues. CDR3 nucleotide sequence: TGTGCCAGCAGTCGAGCCTACTTAAGCTCCTACGAGCAGTACTTC. Its protein product is CASSRAYLSSYEQYF.

The chain joins TRBV28 to TRBJ1-5, with 8 nucleotides matching TRBD1. This CDR3 comprises 14 residues. The ends lost 2 bases at V and 6 bases at J; junction bases unmatched: 3. CDR1 is MDHEN, CDR2 SYDVKM, per germline. The CDR3 region has the DNA TGTGCCAGCAGTTTACAGGGGGCATTTCAGCCCCAGCATTTT. Encoded protein: CASSLQGAFQPQHF.

This chain joins TRBV5-4 and TRBJ2-1, with TRBD1 identical over 9 bases. The V gene's germline CDR1 is SGHNT and CDR2 YYREEE (reference sequence). V trimming: 10 bases; J trimming: 4 bases; junction bases outside the gene matches: 12. CDR3 length equals 15 residues. The CDR3 DNA sequence: TGTGCCGGGACAAAACCGGGACAGGGATACAATGAGCAGTTCTTC. This translates into CAGTKPGQGYNEQFF.

This chain's CDR3 is CASSLGANSGNTIYF. Written as DNA, the CDR3 is TGTGCCAGCAGCTTAGGGGCTAACTCTGGAAACACCATATATTTT. The rearrangement links TRBV7-6 to TRBJ1-3; no definite D call. V gave up 1 base and J gave up 0 bases, with 7 bases separating them. Germline V gives CDR1 SGHVS, CDR2 FNYEAQ. The CDR3 extends over 15 amino acids.

The chain couples TRBV15 to TRBJ1-4; D gene unclear. Trimming pared 1 base from V and 4 bases from J, leaving 4 bases between. CDR3 length: 13 residues. Germline CDR1 is LNHNV and CDR2 is YYDKDF (reference sequence). For the CDR3, the DNA is TGTGCCACCAGCAGAGCTCTTAATGAAAAACTGTTTTTT. Protein product: CATSRALNEKLFF.

The J gene is TRBJ1-4, the V gene TRBV20-1; D gene ambiguous. Trimming cost V 3 bases and J 6 bases, with 5 bases left between them. The germline gives CDR1 DFQATT, CDR2 SNEGSKA (reference sequence). The CDR3 sequence is 11 residues long. Here the CDR3 DNA reads TGCAGTGCTAGGAGGGATGAAAAACTGTTTTTT. It encodes CSARRDEKLFF.

This chain joins TRBV9 and TRBJ1-4; D remains ambiguous. CDR3 length equals 15 residues. Per the germline V gene, CDR1 is SGDLS and CDR2 is YYNGEE. The ends were cut back, 2 bases at V and 10 bases at J, with 18 bases in the middle. The CDR3 sequence is CASSVLDTEEGKLFF. Written as DNA, the CDR3 is TGTGCCAGCAGCGTCCTCGACACGGAGGAGGGAAAACTGTTTTTT.

V and J are TRBV11-2 and TRBJ1-1; D is unclear. Germline assignment: CDR1 SGHAT and CDR2 FQNNGV. The V end was cut by 3 bases, the J end by 1 base, with 9 bases between. The CDR3 totals 14 residues. Here the CDR3 DNA reads TGTGCCAGCAGCTTGGGCAGAACGAACACTGAAGCTTTCTTT. Translated, it gives CASSLGRTNTEAFF.

In DNA, the CDR3 is TGTGCCAGCGGATTACAGGGGGAGAACACTGAAGCTTTCTTT. It encodes CASGLQGENTEAFF. This chain connects TRBV2 to TRBJ1-1; 8 positions match TRBD1. Germline CDR1 and CDR2: SNHLY and FYNNEI. This CDR3 is built from 14 residues. V was pared by 8 bases and J by 1 base, with 6 bases of the junction left unmatched.

This clone was picked up one time. The gene calls are TRBV4-1 and TRBJ2-5; 10 nucleotides align to TRBD2. Germline V lookup: CDR1 MGHRA, CDR2 YSYEKL. There are 15 residues in the CDR3. Trimming removed 2 bases from V and 6 bases from J; junction bases left unmatched: 6. CDR3 sequence (DNA): TGCGCCAGCAGCCAACCAGCTAGCGGGGGCAAGACCCAGTACTTC. Protein: CASSQPASGGKTQYF.

This chain links TRBV5-5 with TRBJ1-1, with unresolved D. Trimming shortened V by 1 base and J by 2 bases, and 9 bases separated the two germline ends. The CDR3 is 14 amino acids. Germline assignment: CDR1 SGHKS and CDR2 YYEKEE (reference sequence). The CDR3 loop is CASSLPRGNTEAFF. The CDR3 DNA follows: TGTGCCAGCAGCTTGCCGCGGGGAAACACTGAAGCTTTCTTT.

The CDR3 nucleotides read TGCGCCAGCAGCCTCAGACAGGACCACACTGAAGCTTTCTTT. This encodes CASSLRQDHTEAFF. This chain connects TRBV4-1 to TRBJ1-1, with a tentative D call TRBD1 (6 bases). The CDR3 has 14 amino acids. CDR1 is MGHRA, CDR2 YSYEKL, per germline. V was clipped by 4 bases and J by 3 bases, with 12 bases between them.

This clone has a handful of counts. The DNA for the CDR3 is TGTGCCATCAGCCACAGTGATCAGCCCCAGCATTTT. It encodes CAISHSDQPQHF. V usage is TRBV10-3 and J usage is TRBJ1-5; D is ambiguous. The V gene's germline CDR1 is ENHRY and CDR2 SYGVKD. V dropped 6 bases and J dropped 5 bases, with 8 bases sitting between them. The CDR3 runs to 12 residues.

V is TRBV7-9 and J is TRBJ1-1, with no clear D. The CDR3 sequence is 12 residues long. Germline assignment: CDR1 SEHNR and CDR2 FQNEAQ (reference sequence). The V gene lost 7 bases and the J gene lost 4 bases, with 10 bases spanning the gap. The CDR3: CASTERGTEAFF. CDR3 coding DNA: TGTGCCAGCACCGAAAGAGGCACTGAAGCTTTCTTT.

J is TRBJ1-2 and V is TRBV12-3 or TRBV12-4; D is uncertain. This CDR3 has 13 residues. V lost 6 bases and J lost 0, with 8 bases in between. CDR3 sequence reads: CASSLLTNYGYTF. The CDR3, as DNA: TGTGCCAGCAGCCTCTTAACTAACTATGGCTACACCTTC.

The chain couples TRBV5-1 to TRBJ1-1; TRBD1 matches at 7 bases. After removal of 2 bases from V and 5 bases from J, the junction contained 6 bases not matched to a gene. This CDR3 has 14 residues. CDR1 is SGHRS and CDR2 is YFSETQ in the germline V gene. In DNA, the CDR3 is TGCGCCAGCAGCTTAGGGACAGCAGGAACTGAAGCTTTCTTT. As protein: CASSLGTAGTEAFF.

The rearrangement links TRBV5-1 to TRBJ2-3, with 8 bases lining up with TRBD1. This CDR3 contains 16 residues. Germline V CDR1 and CDR2: SGHRS, YFSETQ. J gave up 4 bases and V 0 bases, and 7 bases lay outside the gene matches. CDR3 nucleotides: TGCGCCAGCAGCTTGGTGGGACAGGTCGGGGCAGATACGCAGTATTTT. Amino acid sequence: CASSLVGQVGADTQYF.

The genes are TRBV5-1 and TRBJ1-6; 7 bases are shared with TRBD1. Germline CDR1 reads SGHRS; CDR2 reads YFSETQ. The CDR3 consists of 15 residues. V trimming: 4 bases; J trimming: 8 bases; junction bases outside the gene matches: 9. For the CDR3, the DNA is TGCGCCAGCAGCCCTACCGGGACAGAGTATTCACCCCTCCACTTT. Translating gives CASSPTGTEYSPLHF.

The rearrangement links TRBV11-2 to TRBJ2-3; 10 bases are a match to TRBD2. CDR3 length: 16 amino acids. The ends lost 4 bases at V and 1 base at J; junction bases unmatched: 5. CDR1 and CDR2 from the germline V gene are SGHAT and FQNNGV. This CDR3 reads CASSSQSGGGTDTQYF. The CDR3, as DNA: TGTGCCAGCAGCTCCCAAAGCGGGGGGGGCACAGATACGCAGTATTTT.

The chain joins TRBV3-1 (or the pseudogene TRBV3-2) to TRBJ1-2, with D maybe TRBD1 (6 bases). The CDR3 runs to 16 residues. V lost 4 bases to trimming and J lost 8 bases, with 23 bases between them. Germline assignment: CDR1 LGHDT and CDR2 YNNKEL (reference sequence). The CDR3 region is CASSRGAGARVEGYTF. Here the CDR3 DNA reads TGTGCCAGCAGCCGGGGCGCGGGGGCCCGGGTAGAGGGCTACACCTTC.

This clone was found a few times. J is TRBJ1-2 and V is TRBV11-2; D is unclear. From germline, CDR1 is SGHAT and CDR2 FQNNGV. The CDR3 has 15 amino acids. Deletions cut 0 bases from V and 10 bases from J, with 18 bases between. Written as DNA, the CDR3 is TGTGCCAGCAGCTTAGATTGGGCCGCCCCGAGTGCCTACACCTTC. Amino acid sequence: CASSLDWAAPSAYTF.

This clone was picked up one time. The chain links TRBV6-5 to TRBJ1-2; the match to TRBD1 covers 8 bases. V was pared by 6 bases and J by 8 bases, with 8 bases of the junction left unmatched. The CDR3 is 13 residues long. Looked up from germline, CDR1 is MNHEY and CDR2 is SVGAGI. CDR3 coding DNA: TGTGCCAGCAGGACATCAGGGGGCGGGGGCTACACCTTC. Translating gives CASRTSGGGGYTF.